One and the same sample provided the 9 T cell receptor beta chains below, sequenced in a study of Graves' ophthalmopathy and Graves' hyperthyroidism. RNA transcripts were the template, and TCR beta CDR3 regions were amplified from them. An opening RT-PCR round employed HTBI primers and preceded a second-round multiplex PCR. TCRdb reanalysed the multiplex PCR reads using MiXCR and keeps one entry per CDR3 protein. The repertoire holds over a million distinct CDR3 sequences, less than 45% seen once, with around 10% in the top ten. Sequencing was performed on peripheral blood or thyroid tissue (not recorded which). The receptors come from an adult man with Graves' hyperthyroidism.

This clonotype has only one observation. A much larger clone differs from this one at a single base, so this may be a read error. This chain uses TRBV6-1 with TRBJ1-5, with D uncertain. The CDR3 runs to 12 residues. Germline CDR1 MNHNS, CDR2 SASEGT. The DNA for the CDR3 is TGTACCAGCACCAACCCAGGATGGCCCCAGCATTTT. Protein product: CTSTNPGWPQHF.

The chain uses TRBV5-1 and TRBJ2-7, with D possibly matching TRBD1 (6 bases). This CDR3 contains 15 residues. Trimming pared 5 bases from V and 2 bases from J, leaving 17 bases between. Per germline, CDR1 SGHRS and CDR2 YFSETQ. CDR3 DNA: TGCGCCAGCAGTCAGACAGGAAACCGGGCCTACGAGCAGTACTTC. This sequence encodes CASSQTGNRAYEQYF.

In DNA form, the CDR3 reads TGTGCCAGCAGCCAAGTCTTAACGAACACTGAAGCTTTCTTT. Translation gives CASSQVLTNTEAFF. V is TRBV7-9 and J is TRBJ1-1; D not certain. The CDR3 has 14 residues. Trimming removed 5 bases at V and 1 base at J, with 11 bases between. Germline lookup yields CDR1 SEHNR and CDR2 FQNEAQ (reference sequence).

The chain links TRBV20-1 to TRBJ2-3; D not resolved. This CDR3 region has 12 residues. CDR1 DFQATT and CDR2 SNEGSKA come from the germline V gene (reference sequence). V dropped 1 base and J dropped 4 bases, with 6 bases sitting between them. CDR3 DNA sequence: TGCAGTGCTAGAGTCCAGCCAGATACGCAGTATTTT. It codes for CSARVQPDTQYF.

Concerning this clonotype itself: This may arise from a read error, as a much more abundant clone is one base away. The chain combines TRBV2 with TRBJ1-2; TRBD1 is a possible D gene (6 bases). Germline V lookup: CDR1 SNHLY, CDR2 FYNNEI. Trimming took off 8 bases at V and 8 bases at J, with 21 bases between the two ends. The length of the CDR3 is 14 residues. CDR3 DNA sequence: TGTGCCAGCGGCGTAGTCCCCCCGGGGGCCGGCTACACCTTC. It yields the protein CASGVVPPGAGYTF.

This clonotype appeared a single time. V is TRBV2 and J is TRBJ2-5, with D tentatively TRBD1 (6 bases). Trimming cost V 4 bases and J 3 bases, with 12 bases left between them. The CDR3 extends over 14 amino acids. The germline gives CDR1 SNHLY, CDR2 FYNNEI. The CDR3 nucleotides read TGTGCCAGCAGTGGGGGACAATCAAAAGAGACCCAGTACTTC. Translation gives CASSGGQSKETQYF. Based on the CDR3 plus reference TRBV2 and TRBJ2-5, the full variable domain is EPEVTQTPSHQVTQMGQEVILRCVPISNHLYFYWYRQILGQKVEFLVSFYNNEISEKSEIFDDQFSVERPDGSNFTLKIRSTKLEDSAMYFCASSGGQSKETQYFGPGTRLLVL.

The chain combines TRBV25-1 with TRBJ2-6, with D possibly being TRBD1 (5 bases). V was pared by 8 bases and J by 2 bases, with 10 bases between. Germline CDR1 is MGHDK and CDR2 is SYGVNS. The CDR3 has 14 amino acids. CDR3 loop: CASSDIPGANVLTF. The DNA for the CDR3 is TGTGCCAGCTCGGACATACCTGGGGCCAACGTCCTGACTTTC.

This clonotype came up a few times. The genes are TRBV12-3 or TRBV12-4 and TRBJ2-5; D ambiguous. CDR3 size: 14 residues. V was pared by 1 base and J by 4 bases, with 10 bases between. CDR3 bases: TGTGCCAGCAGTTTAGAAAATAGACCAGAGACCCAGTACTTC. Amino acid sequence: CASSLENRPETQYF.

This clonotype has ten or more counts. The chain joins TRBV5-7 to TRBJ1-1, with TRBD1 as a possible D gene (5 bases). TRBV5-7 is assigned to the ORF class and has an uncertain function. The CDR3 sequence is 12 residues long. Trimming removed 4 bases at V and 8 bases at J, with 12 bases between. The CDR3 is CASSPSRGEAFF. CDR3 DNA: TGTGCCAGCAGCCCCTCAAGGGGCGAAGCTTTCTTT.